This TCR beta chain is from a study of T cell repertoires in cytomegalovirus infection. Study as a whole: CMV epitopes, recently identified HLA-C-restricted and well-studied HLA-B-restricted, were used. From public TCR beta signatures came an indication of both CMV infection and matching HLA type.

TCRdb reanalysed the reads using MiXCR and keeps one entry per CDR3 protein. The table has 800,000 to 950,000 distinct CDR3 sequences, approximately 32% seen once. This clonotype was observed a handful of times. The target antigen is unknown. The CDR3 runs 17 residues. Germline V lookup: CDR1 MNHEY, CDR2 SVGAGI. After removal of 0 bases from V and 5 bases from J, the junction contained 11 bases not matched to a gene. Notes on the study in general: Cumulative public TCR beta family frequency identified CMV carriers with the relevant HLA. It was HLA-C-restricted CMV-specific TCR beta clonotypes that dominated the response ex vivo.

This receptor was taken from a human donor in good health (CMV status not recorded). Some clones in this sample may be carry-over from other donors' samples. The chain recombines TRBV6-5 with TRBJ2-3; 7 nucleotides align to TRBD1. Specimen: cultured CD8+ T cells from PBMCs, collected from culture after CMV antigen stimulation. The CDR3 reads CASSYSMLQGRIDTQYF. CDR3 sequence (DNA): TGTGCCAGCAGTTACTCGATGTTACAGGGGCGAATAGATACGCAGTATTTT.